Each of the 10 T cell receptor beta chains below was sequenced from the same sample in a study of T-cell reconstitution after alpha-beta-depleted transplantation in children. The authors prepared the TCRbeta library with unique molecular identifiers. Using its own MiXCR run on the PCR reads, TCRdb lists one record per CDR3 protein. The table has about 400,000 distinct CDR3 sequences, about 20% seen once; the top ten hold around 4%. The sequencing used PBMCs from the stem cell graft donor, collected from the stem cell graft. These receptors all come from a human donor who donated a stem cell graft to a child with acute myeloid leukemia.

The rearrangement uses TRBV7-6 and TRBJ2-1; possibly TRBD2 for D (6 bases). This CDR3 spans 13 amino acids. V was shortened by 2 bases and J by 8 bases, with 10 bases between the two germline ends. Per germline, CDR1 SGHVS and CDR2 FNYEAQ. The CDR3 reads CASSLLSSDEQFF. As DNA, the CDR3 is TGTGCCAGCAGCTTATTGTCTAGCGATGAGCAGTTCTTC.

This chain links TRBV4-1 with TRBJ2-6; D gene uncertain. This CDR3 has 15 amino acids. The germline gives CDR1 MGHRA, CDR2 YSYEKL. The ends were cut back, 1 base at V and 1 base at J, with 5 bases in the middle. The CDR3 bases are TGCGCCAGCAGCCAAGTTGGTTCTGGGGCCAACGTCCTGACTTTC. Protein: CASSQVGSGANVLTF.

This clonotype was seen ten or more times. The chain has TRBV20-1 and TRBJ2-7, with 12 bases matching TRBD2. This CDR3 spans 15 amino acids. V was pared by 5 bases and J by 6 bases, with 11 bases of the junction left unmatched. Germline V gene data show CDR1 as DFQATT and CDR2 as SNEGSKA (reference sequence). The CDR3 bases are TGCAGTGCTCCATCGACTAGCGGGAGTTTTGGCGAGCAGTACTTC. It is translated as CSAPSTSGSFGEQYF.

V is TRBV20-1 and J is TRBJ2-7, with 7 bases matching TRBD2. Germline lookup yields CDR1 DFQATT and CDR2 SNEGSKA (reference sequence). The CDR3 extends over 15 amino acids. J lost 0 bases, V lost 2 bases, and 7 bases had no gene match. CDR3 amino acids: CSARSAGTTSYEQYF. The DNA of the CDR3 is TGCAGTGCTAGATCCGCCGGGACTACCTCCTACGAGCAGTACTTC.

This rearrangement joins TRBV11-2 to TRBJ2-1; D unclear. Germline V gene data show CDR1 as SGHAT and CDR2 as FQNNGV. V dropped 0 bases and J dropped 5 bases, with 14 bases sitting between them. This CDR3 contains 16 residues. CDR3 coding DNA: TGTGCCAGCAGCTTAGAGGGCCCAGTCGGTAACAATGAGCAGTTCTTC. This encodes CASSLEGPVGNNEQFF.

This clonotype was recorded a few times. The V gene is TRBV28, the J gene TRBJ2-7; 7 nucleotides align to TRBD1. Germline V gene data show CDR1 as MDHEN and CDR2 as SYDVKM. The CDR3 is 14 amino acids. The J segment lost 0 bases and the V segment lost 7 bases, leaving 6 bases of the junction unmatched. The CDR3 DNA reads TGTGCCAGCAACAGCCGGGACAGCTCCTACGAGCAGTACTTC. Protein product: CASNSRDSSYEQYF.

Only a few counts were recorded for this clonotype. The CDR3 is CSASVGPTEAFF. CDR3 DNA: TGCAGTGCTAGTGTCGGGCCCACTGAAGCTTTCTTT. This rearrangement joins TRBV20-1 to TRBJ1-1; no firm D call. Per germline, CDR1 DFQATT and CDR2 SNEGSKA (reference sequence). The CDR3 loop spans 12 amino acids. The V end was cut by 3 bases, the J end by 4 bases, with 9 bases between.

At least ten counts were recorded for this clonotype. V and J are TRBV20-1 and TRBJ2-1; D ambiguous. This CDR3 comprises 11 residues. Trimming removed 6 bases at V and 6 bases at J, with 9 bases between. Per germline, CDR1 DFQATT and CDR2 SNEGSKA (reference sequence). CDR3: CSAGPFNEQFF. The DNA of the CDR3 is TGCAGTGCGGGCCCCTTCAATGAGCAGTTCTTC.

The chain employs TRBV28 and TRBJ2-5; D not certain. Germline V gene data show CDR1 as MDHEN and CDR2 as SYDVKM. Trimming stripped 3 bases from V and 5 bases from J, with 13 bases between. The CDR3 has 14 residues. CDR3 sequence (DNA): TGTGCCAGCAGTTTTCTAGTCGCCGGGGAGACCCAGTACTTC. It specifies CASSFLVAGETQYF.

This clonotype was seen a handful of times. The V call is TRBV5-5, the J call TRBJ1-1; D is perhaps TRBD1 (5 bases). Trimming removed 3 bases at V and 2 bases at J, with 11 bases between. Germline CDR1 reads SGHKS; CDR2 reads YYEKEE (reference sequence). The CDR3 loop spans 14 amino acids. CDR3 nucleotide sequence: TGTGCCAGCAGCTCCGGACACCGAAACACTGAAGCTTTCTTT. This encodes CASSSGHRNTEAFF.